Presented here are 6 T cell receptor beta chains from one specimen sequenced in a study of blood T cell repertoires in COVID-19. Assay used: immunoSEQ multiplex PCR; TCRdb lists only in-frame clones, some missing. The sample has around 240,000 clones; 70% to 90% are singletons. Sequencing used PBMCs or T cells enriched from blood (not recorded which). The receptors here all came from a man in his forties or fifties who had been exposed to COVID-19.

V usage is TRBV7-2 and J usage is TRBJ2-7, with D maybe TRBD2 (7 bases). This CDR3 region has 13 residues. V was pared by 3 bases and J by 6 bases, with 12 bases between. Germline V gives CDR1 SGHTA, CDR2 FQGNSA. The CDR3 sequence is CASSLVGGLEQYF. The CDR3 DNA follows: TGTGCCAGCAGCTTGGTGGGGGGGCTCGAGCAGTACTTC. The full variable domain, with the rest looked up from reference TRBV7-2 and TRBJ2-7, is GAGVSQSPSNKVTEKGKDVELRCDPISGHTALYWYRQSLGQGLEFLIYFQGNSAPDKSGLPSDRFSAERTGGSVSTLTIQRTQQEDSAVYLCASSLVGGLEQYFGPGTRLTVT.

V usage is TRBV7-9 and J usage is TRBJ1-2; possibly TRBD1 for D (6 bases). CDR1 and CDR2 (germline): SEHNR, FQNEAQ (reference sequence). The CDR3 consists of 13 residues. V lost 5 bases, J lost 6 bases, and 13 bases lay in between. As DNA, the CDR3 is TGTGCCAGCAGCCTGTACAGGGTGAATGGCTACACCTTC. Encoded protein: CASSLYRVNGYTF.

The rearrangement links TRBV2 to TRBJ2-7; TRBD2 matches 10 bases. CDR1 SNHLY and CDR2 FYNNEI come from the germline V gene. V trimming: 7 bases; J trimming: 3 bases; junction bases outside the gene matches: 9. This CDR3 region has 15 residues. For the CDR3, the DNA is TGTGCCAGCAAAAGAGCGGGAGGGTATGGCTACGAGCAGTACGTC. Protein product: CASKRAGGYGYEQYV.

The chain combines TRBV10-3 with TRBJ2-1; 12 positions match TRBD2. CDR1 is ENHRY and CDR2 is SYGVKD in the germline V gene. The CDR3 covers 17 residues. The trim removed 0 bases at V and 2 bases at J, leaving 2 bases unmatched. CDR3 nucleotide sequence: TGTGCCATCAGTGAGTCGGCTAGCGGGGGGGCCTACAATGAGCAGTTCTTC. Its protein product is CAISESASGGAYNEQFF.

The chain links TRBV19 to TRBJ2-1; 7 bases agree with TRBD2. Trimming removed 1 base from V and 6 bases from J; junction bases left unmatched: 6. CDR3 length: 15 amino acids. Germline CDR1 and CDR2: LNHDA and SQIVND (reference sequence). The CDR3 sequence: CASSIGLAVGNEQFF. CDR3 sequence (DNA): TGTGCCAGTAGTATAGGACTAGCCGTGGGCAATGAGCAGTTCTTC. The full variable domain, rest sourced from reference TRBV19 and TRBJ2-1, is DGGITQSPKYLFRKEGQNVTLSCEQNLNHDAMYWYRQDPGQGLRLIYYSQIVNDFQKGDIAEGYSVSREKKESFPLTVTSAQKNPTAFYLCASSIGLAVGNEQFFGPGTRLTVL.

V and J are TRBV2 and TRBJ2-6; D is unresolved. This CDR3 has 14 residues. Trimming pared 5 bases from V and 0 bases from J, leaving 5 bases between. Germline CDR1 reads SNHLY; CDR2 reads FYNNEI. Written as DNA, the CDR3 is TGTGCCAGCAGTCCCCTCTCTGGGGCCAACGTCCTGACTTTC. Translating it yields CASSPLSGANVLTF.